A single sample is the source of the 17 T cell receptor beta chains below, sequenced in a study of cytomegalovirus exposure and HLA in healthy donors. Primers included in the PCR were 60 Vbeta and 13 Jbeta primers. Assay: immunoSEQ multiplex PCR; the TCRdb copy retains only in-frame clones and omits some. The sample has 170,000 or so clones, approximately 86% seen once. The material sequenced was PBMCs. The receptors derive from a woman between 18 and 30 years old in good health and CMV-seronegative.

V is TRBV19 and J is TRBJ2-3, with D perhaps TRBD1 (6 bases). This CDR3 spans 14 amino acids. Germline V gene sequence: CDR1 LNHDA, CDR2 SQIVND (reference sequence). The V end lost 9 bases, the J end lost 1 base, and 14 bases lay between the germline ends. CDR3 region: CASHQGSGTDTQYF. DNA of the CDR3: TGTGCCAGCCATCAGGGGTCGGGCACAGATACGCAGTATTTT.

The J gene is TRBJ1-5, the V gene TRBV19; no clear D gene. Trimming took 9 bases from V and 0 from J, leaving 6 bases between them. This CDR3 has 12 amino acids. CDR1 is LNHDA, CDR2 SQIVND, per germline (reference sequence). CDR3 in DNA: TGTGCCAGCGGGGATAGCAATCAGCCCCAGCATTTT. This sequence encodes CASGDSNQPQHF.

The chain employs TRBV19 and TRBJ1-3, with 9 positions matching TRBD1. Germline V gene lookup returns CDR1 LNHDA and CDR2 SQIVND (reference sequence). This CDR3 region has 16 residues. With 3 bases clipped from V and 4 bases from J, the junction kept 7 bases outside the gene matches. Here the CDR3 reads CASSISGTGPGNTIYF. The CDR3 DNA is TGTGCCAGTAGTATCTCCGGGACAGGGCCCGGAAACACCATATATTTT. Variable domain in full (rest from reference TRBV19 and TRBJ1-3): DGGITQSPKYLFRKEGQNVTLSCEQNLNHDAMYWYRQDPGQGLRLIYYSQIVNDFQKGDIAEGYSVSREKKESFPLTVTSAQKNPTAFYLCASSISGTGPGNTIYFGEGSWLTVV.

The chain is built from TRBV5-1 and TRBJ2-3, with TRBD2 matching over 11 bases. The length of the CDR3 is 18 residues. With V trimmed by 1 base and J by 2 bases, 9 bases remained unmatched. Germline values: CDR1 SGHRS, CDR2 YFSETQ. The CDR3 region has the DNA TGCGCCAGCAGCTTGCTTCTAGCGGGAGGCAGGGACACAGATACGCAGTATTTT. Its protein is CASSLLLAGGRDTDTQYF.

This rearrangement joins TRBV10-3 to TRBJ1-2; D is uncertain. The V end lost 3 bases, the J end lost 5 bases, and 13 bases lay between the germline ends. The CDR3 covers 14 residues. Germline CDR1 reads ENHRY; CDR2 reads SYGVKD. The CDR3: CAISDDTRGYGYTF. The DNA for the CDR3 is TGTGCCATCAGTGATGACACCCGCGGGTATGGCTACACCTTC.

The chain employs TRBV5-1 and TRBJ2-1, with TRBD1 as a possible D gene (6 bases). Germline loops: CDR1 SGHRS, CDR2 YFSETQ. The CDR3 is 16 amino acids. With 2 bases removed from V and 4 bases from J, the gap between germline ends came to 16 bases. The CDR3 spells CASSLTGSLFYNEQFF. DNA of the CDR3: TGCGCCAGCAGCTTAACAGGGTCCCTTTTTTACAATGAGCAGTTCTTC.

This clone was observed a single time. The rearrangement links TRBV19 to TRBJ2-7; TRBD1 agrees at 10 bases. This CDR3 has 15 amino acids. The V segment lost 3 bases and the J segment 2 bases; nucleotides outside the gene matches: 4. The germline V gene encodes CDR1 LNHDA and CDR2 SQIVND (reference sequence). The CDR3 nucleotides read TGTGCCAGTAGTATCCCAGGACAGGGGGCCTACGAGCAGTACTTC. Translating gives CASSIPGQGAYEQYF.

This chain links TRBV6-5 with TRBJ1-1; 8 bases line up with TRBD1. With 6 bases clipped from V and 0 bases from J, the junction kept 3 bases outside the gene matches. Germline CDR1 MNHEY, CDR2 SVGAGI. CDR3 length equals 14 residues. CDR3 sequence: CASRLQGVNTEAFF. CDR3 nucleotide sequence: TGTGCCAGCAGACTACAGGGGGTGAACACTGAAGCTTTCTTT.

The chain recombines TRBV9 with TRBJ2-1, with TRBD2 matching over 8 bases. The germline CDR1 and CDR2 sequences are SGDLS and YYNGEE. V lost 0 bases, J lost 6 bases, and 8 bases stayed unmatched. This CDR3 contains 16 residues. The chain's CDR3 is CASSVGASGWANEQFF. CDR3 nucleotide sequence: TGTGCCAGCAGCGTAGGTGCTAGCGGGTGGGCCAATGAGCAGTTCTTC.

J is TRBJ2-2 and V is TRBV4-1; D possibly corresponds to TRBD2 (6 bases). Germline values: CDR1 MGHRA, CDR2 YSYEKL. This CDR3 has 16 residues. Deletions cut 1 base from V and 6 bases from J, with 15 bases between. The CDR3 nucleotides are TGCGCCAGCAGCCAAGTATCCGGGAGCCGGGCCGGGGAGCTGTTTTTT. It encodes CASSQVSGSRAGELFF.

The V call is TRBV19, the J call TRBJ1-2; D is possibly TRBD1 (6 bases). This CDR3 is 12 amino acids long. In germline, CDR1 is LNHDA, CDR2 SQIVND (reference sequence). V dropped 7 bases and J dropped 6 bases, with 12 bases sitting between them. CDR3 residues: CASTTGSHGYTF. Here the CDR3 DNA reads TGTGCCAGTACCACAGGGTCCCATGGCTACACCTTC.

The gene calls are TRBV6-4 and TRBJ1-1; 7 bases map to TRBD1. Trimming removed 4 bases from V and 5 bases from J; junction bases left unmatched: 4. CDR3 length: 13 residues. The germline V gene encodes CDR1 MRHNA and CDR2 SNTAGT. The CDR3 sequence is CASSARDRTEAFF. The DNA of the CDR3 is TGTGCCAGCAGTGCGAGGGACAGAACTGAAGCTTTCTTT.

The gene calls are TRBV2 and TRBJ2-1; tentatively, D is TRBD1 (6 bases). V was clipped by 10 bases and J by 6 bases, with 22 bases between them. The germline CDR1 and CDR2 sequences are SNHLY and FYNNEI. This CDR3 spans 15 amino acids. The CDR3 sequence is CATSRARGTSNEQFF. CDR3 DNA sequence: TGTGCCACTTCCAGGGCTAGGGGGACGAGCAATGAGCAGTTCTTC.

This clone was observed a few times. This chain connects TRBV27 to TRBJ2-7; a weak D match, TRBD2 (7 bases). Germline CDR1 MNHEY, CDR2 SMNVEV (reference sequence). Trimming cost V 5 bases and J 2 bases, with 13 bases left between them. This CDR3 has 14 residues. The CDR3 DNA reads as TGTGCCAGCAGTCTTGTGGGGGGGCCCTACGAGCAGTACTTC. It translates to CASSLVGGPYEQYF.

CDR3 in DNA: TGTGCCAGATTTTCCCTCCCGGGACAGGGAGACACTGAAGCTTTCTTT. Amino acids: CARFSLPGQGDTEAFF. The chain employs TRBV30 and TRBJ1-1, with 9 bases fitting TRBD1. This CDR3 comprises 16 residues. Germline V gene sequence: CDR1 GTSNPN, CDR2 SVGIG (reference sequence). Germline trimming cut 8 bases from V and 3 bases from J; bases unmatched to any gene: 16.

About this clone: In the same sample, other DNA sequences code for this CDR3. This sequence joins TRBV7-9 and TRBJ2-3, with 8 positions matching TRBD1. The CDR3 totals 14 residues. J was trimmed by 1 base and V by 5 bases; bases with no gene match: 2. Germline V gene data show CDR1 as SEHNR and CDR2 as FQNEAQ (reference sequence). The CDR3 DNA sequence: TGTGCCAGCAGCCCGGGACAGGGCACAGATACGCAGTATTTT. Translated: CASSPGQGTDTQYF.

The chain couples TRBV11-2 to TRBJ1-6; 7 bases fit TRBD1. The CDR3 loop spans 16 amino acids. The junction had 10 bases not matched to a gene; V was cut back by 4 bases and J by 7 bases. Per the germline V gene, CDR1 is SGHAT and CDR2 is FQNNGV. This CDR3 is CASSSLRDSLNSPLHF. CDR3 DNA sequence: TGTGCCAGCAGCTCGCTCCGGGACAGTTTAAATTCACCCCTCCACTTT.